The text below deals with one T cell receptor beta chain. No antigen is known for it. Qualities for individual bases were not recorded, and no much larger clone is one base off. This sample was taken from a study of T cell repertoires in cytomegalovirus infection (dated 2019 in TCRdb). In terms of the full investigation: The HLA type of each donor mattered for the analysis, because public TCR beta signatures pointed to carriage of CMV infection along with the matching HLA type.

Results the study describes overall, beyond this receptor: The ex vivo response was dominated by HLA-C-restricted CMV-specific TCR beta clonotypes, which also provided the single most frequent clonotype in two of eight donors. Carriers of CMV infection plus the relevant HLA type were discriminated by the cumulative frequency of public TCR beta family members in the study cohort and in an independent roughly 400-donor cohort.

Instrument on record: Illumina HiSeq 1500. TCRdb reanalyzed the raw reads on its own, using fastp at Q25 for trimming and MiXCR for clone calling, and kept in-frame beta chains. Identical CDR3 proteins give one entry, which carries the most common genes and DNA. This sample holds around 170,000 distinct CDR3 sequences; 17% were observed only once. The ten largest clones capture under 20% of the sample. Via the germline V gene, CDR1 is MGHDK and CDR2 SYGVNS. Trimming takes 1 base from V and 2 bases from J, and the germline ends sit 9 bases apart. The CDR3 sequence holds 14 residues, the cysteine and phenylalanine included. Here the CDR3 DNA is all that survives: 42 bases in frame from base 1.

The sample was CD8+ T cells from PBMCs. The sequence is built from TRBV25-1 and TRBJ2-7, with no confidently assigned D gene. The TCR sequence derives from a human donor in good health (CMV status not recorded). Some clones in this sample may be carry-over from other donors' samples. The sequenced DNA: TGTGCCAGCAGTGAATTGGGTTCGGCCTACGAGCAGTACTTC. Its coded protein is CASSELGSAYEQYF.